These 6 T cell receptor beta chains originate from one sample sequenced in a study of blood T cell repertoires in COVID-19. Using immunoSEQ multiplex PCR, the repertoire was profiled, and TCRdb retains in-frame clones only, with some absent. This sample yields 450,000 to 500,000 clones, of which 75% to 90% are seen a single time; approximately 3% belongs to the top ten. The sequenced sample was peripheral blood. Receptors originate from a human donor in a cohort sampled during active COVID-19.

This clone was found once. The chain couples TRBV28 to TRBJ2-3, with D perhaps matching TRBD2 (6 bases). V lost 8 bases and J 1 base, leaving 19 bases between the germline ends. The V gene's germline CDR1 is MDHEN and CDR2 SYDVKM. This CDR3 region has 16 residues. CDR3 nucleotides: TGTGCCAGCGCTTCAGAGGGGTGGAGGGGCACAGATACGCAGTATTTT. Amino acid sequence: CASASEGWRGTDTQYF.

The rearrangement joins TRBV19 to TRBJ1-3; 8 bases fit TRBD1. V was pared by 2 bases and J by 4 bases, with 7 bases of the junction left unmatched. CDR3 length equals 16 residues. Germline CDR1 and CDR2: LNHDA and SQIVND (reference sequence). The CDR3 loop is CASSILGTGLGNTIYF. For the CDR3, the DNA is TGTGCCAGTAGTATACTCGGGACAGGACTCGGAAACACCATATATTTT.

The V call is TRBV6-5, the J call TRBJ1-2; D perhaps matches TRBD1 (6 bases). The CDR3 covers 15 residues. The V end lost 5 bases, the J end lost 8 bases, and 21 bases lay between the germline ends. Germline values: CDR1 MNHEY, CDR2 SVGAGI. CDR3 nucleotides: TGTGCCAGCAGTCCCTGGGGGCGGGCCCCTGGGGGCTACACCTTC. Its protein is CASSPWGRAPGGYTF.

DNA for the CDR3: TGTGCCAGCAGCTTCGGACAGGGGGAGACTCAGCCCCAGCATTTT. This encodes CASSFGQGETQPQHF. V is TRBV7-9 and J is TRBJ1-5, with TRBD1 identical over 10 bases. CDR3 length: 15 amino acids. J was trimmed by 6 bases and V by 3 bases; bases with no gene match: 5. The germline gives CDR1 SEHNR, CDR2 FQNEAQ (reference sequence).

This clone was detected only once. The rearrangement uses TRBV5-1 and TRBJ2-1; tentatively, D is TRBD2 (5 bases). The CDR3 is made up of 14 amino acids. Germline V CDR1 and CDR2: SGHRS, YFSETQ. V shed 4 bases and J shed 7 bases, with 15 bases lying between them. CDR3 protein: CASSPPLDQNEQFF. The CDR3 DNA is TGCGCCAGCAGCCCCCCACTAGACCAGAATGAGCAGTTCTTC.

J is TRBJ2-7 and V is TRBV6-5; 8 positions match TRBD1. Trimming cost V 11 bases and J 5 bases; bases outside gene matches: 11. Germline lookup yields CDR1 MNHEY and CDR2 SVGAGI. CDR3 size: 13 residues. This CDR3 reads CAGSDREVHEQYF. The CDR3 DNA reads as TGTGCCGGATCGGACAGGGAAGTCCACGAGCAGTACTTC.